This TCR beta chain was found in a study of blood T cell repertoires in COVID-19. This clone was counted once. Produced via immunoSEQ multiplex PCR; TCRdb's table is partial and in-frame only. The sample shows 90,000 to 100,000 clones, about nine tenths of them seen only once. The germline V gene encodes CDR1 SGHDT and CDR2 YYEEEE. The V and J ends lost 1 base and 2 bases respectively, with 8 bases between them. The length of the CDR3 is 14 residues. This receptor was identified in a man between 50 and 59 years old with acute or convalescent COVID-19. Sample: peripheral blood. The chain is built from TRBV5-6 and TRBJ2-3, with no clear D. This CDR3 reads CASSLSHATDTQYF. Here the CDR3 DNA reads TGTGCCAGCAGCTTGAGCCACGCCACAGATACGCAGTATTTT. Based on the CDR3 plus reference TRBV5-6 and TRBJ2-3, the full variable domain is DAGVTQSPTHLIKTRGQQVTLRCSPKSGHDTVSWYQQALGQGPQFIFQYYEEEERQRGNFPDRFSGHQFPNYSSELNVNALLLGDSALYLCASSLSHATDTQYFGPGTRLTVL.